The TCR beta chain under discussion was sequenced for a study of CD8 T cells in Susac syndrome. Random hexamers were used to reverse transcribe the RNA input (about 0.5 to 1 ug). TCRdb re-derived calls from the immunoSEQ multiplex PCR reads in MiXCR, one entry per CDR3 protein. This sample carries 170,000 or so distinct CDR3 sequences, 90% to 95% of them seen once, and the ten largest clones take around 0.15%. The CDR3 runs to 17 residues. The V gene lost 6 bases and the J gene lost 3 bases, with 24 bases spanning the gap. The germline CDR1 and CDR2 sequences are SEHNR and FQNEAQ (reference sequence).

The sequencing input was CD8+ T cells from PBMCs. This rearrangement joins TRBV7-9 to TRBJ2-7, with D possibly TRBD2 on 6 matching bases. This clonotype originated in a human donor with multiple sclerosis. CDR3 protein: CASRPSGGAGWGYEQYF. CDR3 DNA: TGTGCCAGCAGACCCTCCGGGGGAGCCGGATGGGGCTACGAGCAGTACTTC. Together with reference TRBV7-9 and TRBJ2-7, the CDR3 gives the full variable domain: DTGVSQNPRHKITKRGQNVTFRCDPISEHNRLYWYRQTLGQGPEFLTYFQNEAQLEKSRLLSDRFSAERPKGSFSTLEIQRTEQGDSAMYLCASRPSGGAGWGYEQYFGPGTRLTVT.